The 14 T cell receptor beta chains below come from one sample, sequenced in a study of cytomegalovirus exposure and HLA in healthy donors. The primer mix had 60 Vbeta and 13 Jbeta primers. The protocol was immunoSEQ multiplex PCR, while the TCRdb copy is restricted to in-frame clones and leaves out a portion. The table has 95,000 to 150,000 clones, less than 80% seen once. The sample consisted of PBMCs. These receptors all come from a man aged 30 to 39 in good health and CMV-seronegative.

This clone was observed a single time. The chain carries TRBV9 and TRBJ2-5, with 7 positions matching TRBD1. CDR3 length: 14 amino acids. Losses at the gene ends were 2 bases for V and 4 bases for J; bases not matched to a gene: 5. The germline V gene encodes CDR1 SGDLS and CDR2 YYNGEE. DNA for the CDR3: TGTGCCAGCAGCGTCCAGGGGGATGGAGAGACCCAGTACTTC. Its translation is CASSVQGDGETQYF.

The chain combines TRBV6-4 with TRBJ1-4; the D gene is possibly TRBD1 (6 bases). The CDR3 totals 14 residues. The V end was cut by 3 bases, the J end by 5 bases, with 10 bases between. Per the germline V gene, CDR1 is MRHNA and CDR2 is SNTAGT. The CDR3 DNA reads TGTGCCAGCAGTGAAGAGGGGGGGAATGAAAAACTGTTTTTT. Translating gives CASSEEGGNEKLFF.

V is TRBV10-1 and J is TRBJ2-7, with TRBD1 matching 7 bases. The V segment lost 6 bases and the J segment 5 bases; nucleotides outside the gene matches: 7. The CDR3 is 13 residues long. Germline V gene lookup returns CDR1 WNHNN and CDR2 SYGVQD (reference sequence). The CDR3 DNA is TGCGCCAGCAGCATACAGGGGTGGAACGAGCAGTACTTC. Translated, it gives CASSIQGWNEQYF.

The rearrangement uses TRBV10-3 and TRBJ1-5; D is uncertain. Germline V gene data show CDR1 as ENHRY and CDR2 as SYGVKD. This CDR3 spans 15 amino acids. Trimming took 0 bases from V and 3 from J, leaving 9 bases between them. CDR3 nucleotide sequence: TGTGCCATCAGTGAGTCGGCCGGGATCAATCAGCCCCAGCATTTT. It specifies CAISESAGINQPQHF.

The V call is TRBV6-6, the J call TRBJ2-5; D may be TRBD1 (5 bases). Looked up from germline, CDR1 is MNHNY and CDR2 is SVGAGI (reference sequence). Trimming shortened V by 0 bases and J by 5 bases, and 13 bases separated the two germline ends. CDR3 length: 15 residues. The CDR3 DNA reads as TGTGCCAGCAGTTACTCGAGGCAGGGTCGGGAGACCCAGTACTTC. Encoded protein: CASSYSRQGRETQYF.

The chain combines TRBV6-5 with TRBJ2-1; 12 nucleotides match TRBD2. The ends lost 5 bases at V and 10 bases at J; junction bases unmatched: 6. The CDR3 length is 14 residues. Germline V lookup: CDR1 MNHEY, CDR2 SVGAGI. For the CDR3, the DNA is TGTGCCAGCAGTCCTAGCGGGGGGGCGGGGGAGCAGTTCTTC. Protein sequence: CASSPSGGAGEQFF.

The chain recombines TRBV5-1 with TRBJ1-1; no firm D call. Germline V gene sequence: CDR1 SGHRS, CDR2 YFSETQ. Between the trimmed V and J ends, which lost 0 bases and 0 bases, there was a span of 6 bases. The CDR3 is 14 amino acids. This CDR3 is CASSLGRLNTEAFF. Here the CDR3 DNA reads TGCGCCAGCAGCTTGGGCAGGTTGAACACTGAAGCTTTCTTT.

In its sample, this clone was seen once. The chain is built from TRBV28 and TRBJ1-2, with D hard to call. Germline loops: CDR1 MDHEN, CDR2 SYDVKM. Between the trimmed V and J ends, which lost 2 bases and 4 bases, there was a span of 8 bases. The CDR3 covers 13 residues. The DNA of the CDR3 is TGTGCCAGCAGTTTAGTCGGCGGCTATGGCTACACCTTC. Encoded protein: CASSLVGGYGYTF.

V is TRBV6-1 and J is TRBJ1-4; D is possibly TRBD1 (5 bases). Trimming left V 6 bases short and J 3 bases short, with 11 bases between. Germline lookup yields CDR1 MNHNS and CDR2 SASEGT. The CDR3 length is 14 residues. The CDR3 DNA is TGTGCCAGCAGGACATGGACACCTAATGAAAAACTGTTTTTT. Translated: CASRTWTPNEKLFF.

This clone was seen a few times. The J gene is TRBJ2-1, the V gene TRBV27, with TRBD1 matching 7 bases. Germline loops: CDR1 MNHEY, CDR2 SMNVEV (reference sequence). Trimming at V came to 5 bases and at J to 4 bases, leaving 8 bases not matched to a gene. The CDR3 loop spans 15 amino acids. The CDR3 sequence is CASSDRDRVYNEQFF. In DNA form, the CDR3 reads TGTGCCAGCAGTGACCGGGACAGAGTTTACAATGAGCAGTTCTTC.

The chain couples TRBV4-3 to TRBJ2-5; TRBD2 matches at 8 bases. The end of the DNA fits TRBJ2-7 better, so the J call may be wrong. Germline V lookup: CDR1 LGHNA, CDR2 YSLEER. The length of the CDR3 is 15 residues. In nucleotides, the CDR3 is TGCGCCAGCAGCAAATTACTAGCGGACTCCTACGAGCAGTACTTC. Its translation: CASSKLLADSYEQYF.

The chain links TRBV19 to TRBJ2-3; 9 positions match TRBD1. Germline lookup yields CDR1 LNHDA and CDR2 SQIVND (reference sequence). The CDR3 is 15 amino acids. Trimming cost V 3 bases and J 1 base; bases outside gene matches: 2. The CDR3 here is CASSIRDRGTDTQYF. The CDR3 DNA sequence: TGTGCCAGTAGTATCCGGGACAGGGGCACAGATACGCAGTATTTT. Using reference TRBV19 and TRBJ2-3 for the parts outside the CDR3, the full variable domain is DGGITQSPKYLFRKEGQNVTLSCEQNLNHDAMYWYRQDPGQGLRLIYYSQIVNDFQKGDIAEGYSVSREKKESFPLTVTSAQKNPTAFYLCASSIRDRGTDTQYFGPGTRLTVL.

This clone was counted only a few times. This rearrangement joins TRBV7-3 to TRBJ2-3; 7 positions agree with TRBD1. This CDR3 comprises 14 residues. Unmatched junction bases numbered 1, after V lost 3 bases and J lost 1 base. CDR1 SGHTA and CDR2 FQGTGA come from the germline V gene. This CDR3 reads CASSFTGGTDTQYF. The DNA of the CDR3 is TGTGCCAGCAGCTTTACAGGGGGCACAGATACGCAGTATTTT.

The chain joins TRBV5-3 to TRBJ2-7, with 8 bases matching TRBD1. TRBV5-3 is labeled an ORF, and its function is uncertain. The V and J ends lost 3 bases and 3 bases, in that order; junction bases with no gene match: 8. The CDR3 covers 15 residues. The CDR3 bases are TGTGCCAGAAGCTCTTCGGCGACAGGGGACTACGAGCAGTACTTC. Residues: CARSSSATGDYEQYF.